This is a list of T cell receptor beta chains from one sample in a study of OX40 agonist ivuxolimab in advanced cancers. Some clones are missing from TCRdb's copy, which holds only in-frame ones; the method was immunoSEQ multiplex PCR. The sample holds more than 30,000 clones, approximately 79% seen once. Material: CD4+ or CD8+ T cells sorted from blood, obtained in a trial of the OX40 agonist ivuxolimab. The receptors derive from an adult with an advanced solid tumor such as melanoma, head and neck, liver or kidney cancer. Each CDR3 is given with its conserved first and last residue. The order of the fields is clone size, J gene, D gene, V gene, CDR3 DNA, CDR3 protein. The D gene is left open where the match is weak. The size field is filled for only some rows; it gives once, few, many or a size class.

clone_size: NA; j_call: TRBJ2-1; d_call: TRBD2; v_call: TRBV5-1; cdr3_nt: TGCGCCAGCAGCTCGCAGACTAGCGGGGGTGGGAATGAGCAGTTCTTC; cdr3_aa: CASSSQTSGGGNEQFF
clone_size: few; j_call: TRBJ2-5; d_call: NA; v_call: TRBV6-1; cdr3_nt: TGTGCCAGCAGTAGAAGGGCAGCTTACGAAGAGACCCAGTACTTC; cdr3_aa: CASSRRAAYEETQYF
clone_size: NA; j_call: TRBJ2-3; d_call: TRBD2; v_call: TRBV7-9; cdr3_nt: TGTGCCAGCAGCTTAGTATCTAGCGGCGCAGATACGCAGTATTTT; cdr3_aa: CASSLVSSGADTQYF
clone_size: NA; j_call: TRBJ1-2; d_call: NA; v_call: TRBV20-1; cdr3_nt: TGCAGTGCTAGATCTCTATATGGCTACACCTTC; cdr3_aa: CSARSLYGYTF
clone_size: NA; j_call: TRBJ1-2; d_call: TRBD1; v_call: TRBV6-5; cdr3_nt: TGTGCCAGCAGTTACTCCGGGACAGGGGTGGGCTACACCTTC; cdr3_aa: CASSYSGTGVGYTF
clone_size: NA; j_call: TRBJ2-5; d_call: NA; v_call: TRBV21-1; cdr3_nt: TGTGCCAGCATCGGGGAGGGGGCACAAGAGACCCAGTACTTC; cdr3_aa: CASIGEGAQETQYF
clone_size: NA; j_call: TRBJ1-1; d_call: TRBD1; v_call: TRBV27; cdr3_nt: TGTGCCAGCAGTTCGCTAAGGACAGGGGAGACTGAAGCTTTCTTT; cdr3_aa: CASSSLRTGETEAFF
clone_size: NA; j_call: TRBJ2-1; d_call: TRBD1; v_call: TRBV10-3; cdr3_nt: TGTGCCATCAGAGGGGGCTTTACGTCTGATGAGCAGTTCTTC; cdr3_aa: CAIRGGFTSDEQFF
clone_size: NA; j_call: TRBJ2-1; d_call: TRBD1; v_call: TRBV4-1; cdr3_nt: TGCGCCAGCAGCCAAGGGACAGGGCTCTCAACCATTAGCTCCTACAATGAGCAGTTCTTC; cdr3_aa: CASSQGTGLSTISSYNEQFF
clone_size: NA; j_call: TRBJ2-2; d_call: NA; v_call: TRBV5-1; cdr3_nt: TGCGCCAGCAGCTTCCAACGGGGGGCTGGGGAGCTGTTTTTT; cdr3_aa: CASSFQRGAGELFF
clone_size: NA; j_call: TRBJ1-2; d_call: NA; v_call: TRBV30; cdr3_nt: TGTGCCTGGAGTGACGGGGGGGGAGATGGCTACACCTTC; cdr3_aa: CAWSDGGGDGYTF
clone_size: NA; j_call: TRBJ2-7; d_call: TRBD2; v_call: TRBV5-1; cdr3_nt: TGCGCCAGCAGGGCGGGGGGTCGGTACGAGCAGTACTTC; cdr3_aa: CASRAGGRYEQYF
clone_size: NA; j_call: TRBJ2-7; d_call: TRBD1; v_call: TRBV29-1; cdr3_nt: TGCAGCGTTGAGGAGACAGGGTCGACCTACGAGCAGTACTTC; cdr3_aa: CSVEETGSTYEQYF
clone_size: few; j_call: TRBJ1-5; d_call: NA; v_call: TRBV9; cdr3_nt: TGTGCCAGCAGCGTAGGGGGGGATCCGCCCCAGCATTTT; cdr3_aa: CASSVGGDPPQHF
clone_size: NA; j_call: TRBJ1-2; d_call: NA; v_call: TRBV18; cdr3_nt: TGTGCCAGCTCACCACTTGGGGGCTATGGCTACACCTTC; cdr3_aa: CASSPLGGYGYTF
clone_size: NA; j_call: TRBJ1-1; d_call: NA; v_call: TRBV5-4; cdr3_nt: TGTGCCAGCAGCTTTGGGAACACTGAAGCTTTCTTT; cdr3_aa: CASSFGNTEAFF
clone_size: NA; j_call: TRBJ1-1; d_call: TRBD1; v_call: TRBV6-5; cdr3_nt: TGTGCCAGCAGTCCCGAGGACAGGGTCGCTGAAGCTTTCTTT; cdr3_aa: CASSPEDRVAEAFF
clone_size: NA; j_call: TRBJ1-1; d_call: NA; v_call: TRBV11-3; cdr3_nt: TGTGCCAGCAGCTTATTTGCGAACACTGAAGCTTTCTTT; cdr3_aa: CASSLFANTEAFF
clone_size: NA; j_call: TRBJ1-2; d_call: NA; v_call: TRBV9; cdr3_nt: TGTGCCAGCAGCGCCACGGTCGGGTATGGGGCCAACTATGGCTACACCTTC; cdr3_aa: CASSATVGYGANYGYTF
clone_size: NA; j_call: TRBJ1-6; d_call: TRBD1; v_call: TRBV30; cdr3_nt: TGTGCCTGGAGACATACCGGGGGACAGAATTCACCCCTCCACTTT; cdr3_aa: CAWRHTGGQNSPLHF
clone_size: NA; j_call: TRBJ2-2; d_call: NA; v_call: TRBV5-6; cdr3_nt: TGTGCCAGCAGCCCTAACAGGGATATAGTCACCGGGGAGCTGTTTTTT; cdr3_aa: CASSPNRDIVTGELFF
clone_size: NA; j_call: TRBJ1-2; d_call: NA; v_call: TRBV6-5; cdr3_nt: TGTGCCAGCAGTTACGTAGGAGATGGCTACACCTTC; cdr3_aa: CASSYVGDGYTF
clone_size: NA; j_call: TRBJ1-2; d_call: TRBD1; v_call: TRBV6-1; cdr3_nt: TGTGCCAGCAGTGAAGATATAACAGGGGAGGAGGGCTACACCTTC; cdr3_aa: CASSEDITGEEGYTF
clone_size: NA; j_call: TRBJ2-5; d_call: NA; v_call: TRBV5-1; cdr3_nt: TGCGCCAGCAGCTTGGCCGGGACCTTAGAGGAGACCCAGTACTTC; cdr3_aa: CASSLAGTLEETQYF
clone_size: NA; j_call: TRBJ1-2; d_call: NA; v_call: TRBV7-8; cdr3_nt: TGTGCCAGCAGCTTAGCCCAGGGCGGGGGCCGGTTTGGCTACACCTTC; cdr3_aa: CASSLAQGGGRFGYTF
clone_size: NA; j_call: TRBJ1-2; d_call: NA; v_call: TRBV5-8; cdr3_nt: TGTGCCAGCAGTCTGATCAAGACAGCTCTATATGGCTACACCTTC; cdr3_aa: CASSLIKTALYGYTF
clone_size: NA; j_call: TRBJ2-1; d_call: NA; v_call: TRBV5-1; cdr3_nt: TGCGCCAGCAGCTTGGAGTTTGAGCAGTTCTTC; cdr3_aa: CASSLEFEQFF
clone_size: NA; j_call: TRBJ2-2; d_call: TRBD2; v_call: TRBV6-6; cdr3_nt: TGTGCCAGCAAGTCTAGCGGCACCGGGGAGCTGTTTTTT; cdr3_aa: CASKSSGTGELFF
clone_size: NA; j_call: TRBJ1-5; d_call: TRBD1; v_call: TRBV30; cdr3_nt: TGTGCCTGGAGTGTACTAGGGGCAGGGGGTTTCGGGAATCAGCCCCAGCATTTT; cdr3_aa: CAWSVLGAGGFGNQPQHF
clone_size: NA; j_call: TRBJ1-4; d_call: TRBD1; v_call: TRBV29-1; cdr3_nt: TGCAGCGTTGAAGATCGGCAGGGGGCGGGTGAAAAACTGTTTTTT; cdr3_aa: CSVEDRQGAGEKLFF
clone_size: NA; j_call: TRBJ2-7; d_call: TRBD1; v_call: TRBV2; cdr3_nt: TGTGCCAGCATGGGGCAGGGGGCAGGAGAGCAGTACTTC; cdr3_aa: CASMGQGAGEQYF
clone_size: NA; j_call: TRBJ1-1; d_call: TRBD1; v_call: TRBV7-8; cdr3_nt: TGTGCCAGCAGTAGACAGGGGAACACTGAAGCTTTCTTT; cdr3_aa: CASSRQGNTEAFF
clone_size: NA; j_call: TRBJ1-5; d_call: NA; v_call: TRBV6-4; cdr3_nt: TGTGCCAGCAGCCCCCACGGGACCAGCAATCAGCCCCAGCATTTT; cdr3_aa: CASSPHGTSNQPQHF
clone_size: NA; j_call: TRBJ2-2; d_call: NA; v_call: TRBV7-6; cdr3_nt: TGTGCCAGCAGAGACCTAAGGGGCTCCGGGGAGCTGTTTTTT; cdr3_aa: CASRDLRGSGELFF
clone_size: few; j_call: TRBJ2-7; d_call: NA; v_call: TRBV5-1; cdr3_nt: TGCGCCAGCAGCTTGTTTGGTTCCTACGAGCAGTACTTC; cdr3_aa: CASSLFGSYEQYF
clone_size: NA; j_call: TRBJ2-5; d_call: TRBD2; v_call: TRBV15; cdr3_nt: TGTGCCACCAGCAGAGGAGAAGTCCAGCGGGGGGGCCTAGAGACCCAGTACTTC; cdr3_aa: CATSRGEVQRGGLETQYF
clone_size: NA; j_call: TRBJ1-4; d_call: NA; v_call: TRBV5-1; cdr3_nt: TGCGCCAGCAAAAAGGACAGCCCTACAACTAATGAAAAACTGTTTTTT; cdr3_aa: CASKKDSPTTNEKLFF
clone_size: NA; j_call: TRBJ2-7; d_call: NA; v_call: TRBV11-3; cdr3_nt: TGTGCCAGCAACCCTGGAGGGGCAGGAGAGGTAATATACGAGCAGTACTTC; cdr3_aa: CASNPGGAGEVIYEQYF
clone_size: NA; j_call: TRBJ1-4; d_call: NA; v_call: TRBV30; cdr3_nt: TGTGCCTGGATACCCCCCGGAGCAACTAATGAAAAACTGTTTTTT; cdr3_aa: CAWIPPGATNEKLFF
clone_size: NA; j_call: TRBJ2-5; d_call: TRBD1; v_call: TRBV19; cdr3_nt: TGTGCCAGTAGTAACGACAGGGACCAAGAGACCCAGTACTTC; cdr3_aa: CASSNDRDQETQYF
clone_size: NA; j_call: TRBJ2-3; d_call: NA; v_call: TRBV4-1; cdr3_nt: TGCGCCAGCAGCCAAGATGACGTCAAAACTAGCACAGATACGCAGTATTTT; cdr3_aa: CASSQDDVKTSTDTQYF
clone_size: NA; j_call: TRBJ2-7; d_call: TRBD1; v_call: TRBV5-4; cdr3_nt: TGTGCCAGCAGCCAAGATGGGACAGGCTACGAGCAGTACTTC; cdr3_aa: CASSQDGTGYEQYF
clone_size: NA; j_call: TRBJ1-5; d_call: NA; v_call: TRBV18; cdr3_nt: TGTGCCAGCTCACCGTCACAGGCCACCTATCAGCCCCAGCATTTT; cdr3_aa: CASSPSQATYQPQHF
clone_size: NA; j_call: TRBJ2-7; d_call: NA; v_call: TRBV10-3; cdr3_nt: TGTGCCATCAGTGAGAATGTCAGGGAAGGAAACGAGCAGTACTTC; cdr3_aa: CAISENVREGNEQYF
clone_size: NA; j_call: TRBJ2-1; d_call: TRBD2; v_call: TRBV5-4; cdr3_nt: TGTGCCAGCAGCCCAAGCGGGGGCCAGGCGTACTACAATGAGCAGTTCTTC; cdr3_aa: CASSPSGGQAYYNEQFF
clone_size: NA; j_call: TRBJ1-5; d_call: NA; v_call: TRBV6-6; cdr3_nt: TGTGCCAGCCAAGGATTCAATCAGCCCCAGCATTTT; cdr3_aa: CASQGFNQPQHF
clone_size: NA; j_call: TRBJ2-7; d_call: TRBD2; v_call: TRBV7-8; cdr3_nt: TGTGCCAGCAGCTTTGGACTAGCCGCTCGCGAGCAGTACTTC; cdr3_aa: CASSFGLAAREQYF
clone_size: NA; j_call: TRBJ2-7; d_call: NA; v_call: TRBV4-1; cdr3_nt: TGCGCCAGCAGCCAAGATTGGGGCTACGAGCAGTACTTC; cdr3_aa: CASSQDWGYEQYF